This TCR beta chain was obtained from a study of identical twins (TCRdb year 2016). For context, the study as a whole: To test whether fetal clonotypes persist, the study used deep sequencing on TCR alpha and beta repertoires from monozygotic twins, unrelated adults of various ages, and cord blood. To rule out contamination, the twin experiments were replicated at different times with different library preparation protocols.

All donors were healthy Caucasians. Three pairs of female monozygotic twins, all aged about 18 to 30 years, were included in the twin cohort. Positive isolation kits from Invitrogen were used to isolate CD4+ and CD8+ T cell populations. Overall study outcomes, separate from this receptor: In beta out-of-frame sequences, excess twin sharing was weaker, because having fewer shared sequences lowered the signal-to-noise ratio. Zero-insertion analyses could be partly confounded by invariant T cells such as MAIT and iNKT, although diverse VJ usage argued against such confounding for most clonotypes. Abundant cord blood beta clonotypes had fewer insertions, young adult naive repertoires showed a similar but weaker trend, and memory repertoires showed no such trend. Compared with coincidental sharing between unrelated individuals, an excess of low generation-probability sequences was observed among out-of-frame TCR alpha sequences shared between twins. Out-of-frame TCR alpha sharing in monozygotic twins was systematically underestimated by recombination models, whereas sharing between unrelated individuals was in agreement with the recombination models. Because the same donors could not be followed over many years, the conclusions relied on cross-sectional statistical analysis.

Library preparation used 5' RACE. The instrument was an Illumina HiSeq 2000. Template switching added a universal primer binding site, and the final cDNA carried a unique molecular identifier that allowed TCR cDNA molecules to be counted accurately. First-strand cDNA for TCR alpha and beta chains was synthesized from specific primers in the conserved constant-segment region. To control for contamination, every cDNA library was double barcoded, receiving both a SMART-Mk sample barcode and Illumina barcodes. Two successive PCR steps introduced TruSeq adapter sequences along with Illumina sample barcodes. The TCR alpha and beta cDNA libraries were sequenced on the Illumina HiSeq platform using custom primers. The paper's data handling went like this. Unique molecular identifiers were extracted from raw reads with MiGEC, and CDR3 positions were determined with MiXCR. Recombination models were inferred per individual with the repgenHMM and IGoR tools using an EM algorithm. The analysis of shared clonotypes was done with the tcR package in R, with sharing normalized by the product of cloneset sizes. To study raw recombination free of thymic and clonal selection effects, out-of-frame nonproductive sequences were analyzed. TCRdb redid the processing of the public reads, applying fastp at Q25 and MiXCR, and retained in-frame beta chains. Here each entry gathers all rows of one CDR3 protein and keeps the most common genes and DNA. These V and J calls are TCRdb output, not the study's own analysis. In all, the sample holds about 500,000 distinct CDR3 sequences, and more than 13% of those were seen once. The top ten constitute about 0.97% of the sample.

This clonotype occurred many times. The antigen it binds to is not known. No quality values exist for individual bases; no much larger clone is one base distant. In the germline V gene (reference sequence), CDR1 corresponds to LGHDT and CDR2 to YNNKEL. Spanning cysteine to phenylalanine, the CDR3 consists of 13 amino acids. The kept DNA is CDR3 alone, 39 bases in frame from the first base. V lost 2 bases and J lost 7 bases, and the count of bases not matched to a germline gene is 5. These data are also associated with another study on yellow fever vaccine responses in identical twins. Looking at the second paper: The authors reported that the T cell response to vaccination in identical twins appeared partly convergent and partly personalized. The study precisely tracked vaccine-responding T cell clones in identical twins.

The TCR comes from a woman between 18 and 29 years old in good health. Sequencing used CD4+ T cells sorted from blood. The rearrangement combines TRBV3-1 with TRBJ2-7, and 7 bases in between align with TRBD2. The sequenced DNA is TGTGCCAGCAGCCAATTGCGGGGGAGGGAGCAGTACTTC. This translates into CASSQLRGREQYF.